This passage covers 26 T cell receptor beta chains from one sample sequenced in a study of cytomegalovirus exposure and HLA in healthy donors (dated 2017 in TCRdb). Libraries were prepared through the immunoSEQ multiplex PCR assay. A mixture of 60 forward primers for TCR Vbeta segments and 13 reverse primers for TCR Jbeta segments was used in the multiplex PCR. TCRdb obtained this table from immuneACCESS and retained in-frame rearrangements with V and J assigned. These tables miss some clones; where compared with another copy, unresolved V genes account for less than half of the shortfall, and the remainder is unexplained. The sample contains 90,000 to 150,000 clones, under 85% of them found a single time. The ten largest clones represent 5.8% of the sample. Material for sequencing was PBMCs. These receptors were obtained from a man aged 18 to 30 in good health and CMV-seropositive.

The gene calls are TRBV11-2 and TRBJ2-1, with TRBD2 matching 10 bases. The J segment lost 2 bases and the V segment lost 5 bases, leaving 3 bases of the junction unmatched. The V gene's germline CDR1 is SGHAT and CDR2 FQNNGV. The CDR3 is 15 amino acids. The CDR3 sequence: CASSIAGGTYNEQFF. The CDR3 DNA reads TGTGCCAGCAGCATAGCGGGAGGTACCTACAATGAGCAGTTCTTC.

This clone was seen only a few times. This sequence joins TRBV27 and TRBJ1-1; 7 bases align to TRBD1. Germline values: CDR1 MNHEY, CDR2 SMNVEV (reference sequence). CDR3 size: 15 residues. J lost 5 bases, V lost 0 bases, and 6 bases had no gene match. CDR3 residues: CASSLSTGMRTEAFF. DNA for the CDR3: TGTGCCAGCAGTTTATCGACAGGGATGAGGACTGAAGCTTTCTTT.

The chain employs TRBV7-6 and TRBJ2-2; TRBD1 agrees at 10 bases. V was clipped by 4 bases and J by 4 bases; unmatched bases: 6. CDR3 length equals 16 residues. Germline lookup yields CDR1 SGHVS and CDR2 FNYEAQ. For the CDR3, the DNA is TGTGCCAGCAGCTCGGGACAGGGGCGCATCACCGGGGAGCTGTTTTTT. Amino acid sequence: CASSSGQGRITGELFF.

The chain uses TRBV6-6 and TRBJ1-2; a possible D gene is TRBD1 (6 bases). The CDR3 runs 13 residues. The V gene's germline CDR1 is MNHNY and CDR2 SVGAGI (reference sequence). V lost 7 bases to trimming and J lost 6 bases, with 15 bases between them. CDR3 sequence reads: CASNIGGGDGYTF. The CDR3 DNA follows: TGTGCCAGCAATATAGGGGGTGGCGATGGCTACACCTTC.

The chain joins TRBV6-5 to TRBJ2-3; D possibly corresponds to TRBD1 (6 bases). This CDR3 is 13 amino acids long. Between the trimmed V and J ends, which lost 5 bases and 0 bases, there was a span of 6 bases. Per germline, CDR1 MNHEY and CDR2 SVGAGI. The CDR3 DNA reads TGTGCCAGCAGTGACAGGAGCACAGATACGCAGTATTTT. Translating it yields CASSDRSTDTQYF.

The J gene is TRBJ1-6, the V gene TRBV15, with TRBD1 matching over 8 bases. From germline, CDR1 is LNHNV and CDR2 YYDKDF (reference sequence). Trimming at V came to 0 bases and at J to 7 bases, leaving 5 bases not matched to a gene. This CDR3 contains 16 residues. The CDR3 loop is CATSRERTGRNSPLHF. DNA for the CDR3: TGTGCCACCAGCAGAGAAAGGACAGGGCGAAATTCACCCCTCCACTTT.

The chain has TRBV6-6 and TRBJ1-2; 8 bases match TRBD1. This CDR3 region has 12 residues. After removal of 5 bases from V and 8 bases from J, the junction contained 4 bases not matched to a gene. CDR1 and CDR2 from the germline V gene are MNHNY and SVGAGI (reference sequence). The CDR3 region has the DNA TGTGCCAGCAGTACAGGGGGGGAAGGCTACACCTTC. The encoded protein is CASSTGGEGYTF.

The J gene is TRBJ1-1, the V gene TRBV6-5, with TRBD1 identical over 9 bases. Trimming took 3 bases from V and 4 from J; bases not matched to a gene: 6. CDR1 and CDR2 from the germline V gene are MNHEY and SVGAGI. This CDR3 has 15 amino acids. CDR3 nucleotide sequence: TGTGCCAGCAGTTATTGGACAGGGGAGGCCACTGAAGCTTTCTTT. Protein product: CASSYWTGEATEAFF.

V and J are TRBV6-1 and TRBJ1-4; 7 bases are a match to TRBD1. The CDR3 has 16 amino acids. CDR1 is MNHNS and CDR2 is SASEGT in the germline V gene. J gave up 7 bases and V 4 bases, and 12 bases lay outside the gene matches. The DNA for the CDR3 is TGTGCCAGCAGTGGTCTCCGACAGGGTGGAAGTGAAAAACTGTTTTTT. Its protein product is CASSGLRQGGSEKLFF.

This clone was counted a few times. This chain links TRBV10-3 with TRBJ1-6, with 7 bases identical to TRBD1. With V trimmed by 11 bases and J by 7 bases, 14 bases remained unmatched. This CDR3 comprises 15 residues. Germline lookup yields CDR1 ENHRY and CDR2 SYGVKD. CDR3 protein: CASRTGGQKNSPLHF. DNA of the CDR3: TGTGCCTCCCGAACCGGGGGACAGAAAAATTCACCCCTCCACTTT.

The rearrangement links TRBV27 to TRBJ1-4; TRBD1 aligns across 8 bases. V gave up 0 bases and J gave up 10 bases; unmatched junction bases: 7. In germline, CDR1 is MNHEY, CDR2 SMNVEV (reference sequence). This CDR3 is built from 15 residues. The CDR3 is CASSLSPGTGLKLFF. CDR3 in DNA: TGTGCCAGCAGTTTATCGCCCGGGACAGGTCTAAAACTGTTTTTT.

The chain recombines TRBV28 with TRBJ2-1; D possibly corresponds to TRBD2 (6 bases). This CDR3 comprises 14 residues. Germline-derived CDR1 and CDR2 are MDHEN and SYDVKM. The V end was cut by 6 bases, the J end by 3 bases, with 12 bases between. In DNA form, the CDR3 reads TGTGCCAGCAGATTCTCGGGAGTCTACAATGAGCAGTTCTTC. Translated: CASRFSGVYNEQFF. The variable domain in full, with the rest retrieved from reference TRBV28 and TRBJ2-1, is DVKVTQSSRYLVKRTGEKVFLECVQDMDHENMFWYRQDPGLGLRLIYFSYDVKMKEKGDIPEGYSVSREKKERFSLILESASTNQTSMYLCASRFSGVYNEQFFGPGTRLTVL.

J is TRBJ1-1 and V is TRBV19; D may be TRBD1 (5 bases). The germline gives CDR1 LNHDA, CDR2 SQIVND (reference sequence). V was shortened by 3 bases and J by 0 bases, with 8 bases between the two germline ends. This CDR3 has 14 residues. The CDR3 DNA reads TGTGCCAGTAGTATGACAGTTATGAACACTGAAGCTTTCTTT. Translated, it gives CASSMTVMNTEAFF.

This clone appeared a few times. The rearrangement links TRBV5-1 to TRBJ2-3, with TRBD1 matching 7 bases. V dropped 6 bases and J dropped 7; count of bases not matched to a gene: 11. There are 14 residues in the CDR3. The germline V gene encodes CDR1 SGHRS and CDR2 YFSETQ. The CDR3 sequence is CASINWTGSNTQYF. The CDR3 DNA follows: TGCGCCAGCATCAATTGGACAGGTAGTAATACGCAGTATTTT.

The V call is TRBV10-3, the J call TRBJ2-1; TRBD2 matches at 9 bases. J lost 9 bases, V lost 4 bases, and 7 bases had no gene match. CDR3 length: 14 amino acids. Germline loops: CDR1 ENHRY, CDR2 SYGVKD. The CDR3 coding sequence is TGTGCCATCAGTGCAAGTGGAGCGGGAGGTGAGCAGTTCTTC. Its translation is CAISASGAGGEQFF.

The chain carries TRBV29-1 and TRBJ1-3, with 7 bases that match TRBD1. CDR1 is SQVTM, CDR2 ANQGSEA, per germline. The V gene end was trimmed by 5 bases and the J gene end by 0 bases; junction bases not matched to a gene: 1. The CDR3 totals 13 residues. The CDR3 DNA reads as TGCAGCGTTACAGGGGACTCTGGAAACACCATATATTTT. Protein: CSVTGDSGNTIYF. Drawing the rest from reference TRBV29-1 and TRBJ1-3, the complete variable domain is SAVISQKPSRDICQRGTSLTIQCQVDSQVTMMFWYRQQPGQSLTLIATANQGSEATYESGFVIDKFPISRPNLTFSTLTVSNMSPEDSSIYLCSVTGDSGNTIYFGEGSWLTVV.

V is TRBV9 and J is TRBJ2-2; weak D call: TRBD2 (6 bases). V was trimmed by 4 bases and J by 8 bases, leaving 21 bases between them. The CDR3 is 16 amino acids. Germline-derived CDR1 and CDR2 are SGDLS and YYNGEE. The CDR3 coding sequence is TGTGCCAGCAGCTTCGGCTTCGGCGGGGATGGGGGGGAGCTGTTTTTT. This sequence encodes CASSFGFGGDGGELFF.

J is TRBJ1-6 and V is TRBV7-6, with D possibly TRBD1 on 5 matching bases. In germline, CDR1 is SGHVS, CDR2 FNYEAQ. The germline V and J ends were trimmed by 3 bases and 10 bases, with 13 bases remaining between them. This CDR3 region has 14 residues. The CDR3 DNA sequence: TGTGCCAGCAGCTTTTACGGGGGACGGTCACCCCTCCACTTT. Translating it yields CASSFYGGRSPLHF.

The J gene is TRBJ2-5, the V gene TRBV4-1; 13 positions match TRBD2. The CDR3 is made up of 16 amino acids. In germline, CDR1 is MGHRA, CDR2 YSYEKL. The V segment lost 1 base and the J segment 10 bases; nucleotides outside the gene matches: 9. The CDR3 sequence is CASSQGRATSGRSQYF. CDR3 coding DNA: TGCGCCAGCAGCCAAGGCCGAGCGACTAGCGGGAGGAGCCAGTACTTC.

This clone was seen only a few times. V is TRBV11-2 and J is TRBJ2-5; 12 bases are shared with TRBD2. The ends lost 4 bases at V and 3 bases at J; junction bases unmatched: 6. CDR3 length equals 16 residues. Germline CDR1 and CDR2: SGHAT and FQNNGV. CDR3 nucleotide sequence: TGTGCCAGCAGCTCCGGACTAGCGGGGAGTGAAGAGACCCAGTACTTC. This codes for CASSSGLAGSEETQYF.

The rearrangement uses TRBV19 and TRBJ1-1, with a tentative D call TRBD1 (5 bases). The germline gives CDR1 LNHDA, CDR2 SQIVND (reference sequence). The CDR3 totals 14 residues. Trimming took 1 base from V and 4 from J, leaving 10 bases between them. The CDR3 DNA reads as TGTGCCAGTAGTATAGGACAGTCCCTCACTGAAGCTTTCTTT. Encoded protein: CASSIGQSLTEAFF.

The V call is TRBV6-1, the J call TRBJ2-7; 10 positions match TRBD1. V shed 5 bases and J 2 bases; nucleotides not matched to a gene: 6. The CDR3 covers 15 residues. CDR1 and CDR2 (germline): MNHNS, SASEGT. In nucleotides, the CDR3 is TGTGCCAGCAGTACCCGGGACAGGGGTACCTACGAGCAGTACTTC. It yields the protein CASSTRDRGTYEQYF.

Note on this clone: The germline gene is not matched at one end of the junction; a read error may be the cause. The V gene is TRBV27, the J gene TRBJ1-5; D not certain. Germline CDR1 MNHEY, CDR2 SMNVEV (reference sequence). This CDR3 is built from 16 residues. CDR3 region: CASSLSTRYSDQPQHF. CDR3 bases: TGTGCCAGCAGTCTATCGACACGCTATAGCGATCAGCCCCAGCATTTT.

As for this clone: Other DNA sequences from this sample encode an identical CDR3 as well. The V call is TRBV11-3, the J call TRBJ2-5; D remains ambiguous. This CDR3 region has 13 residues. V lost 2 bases, J lost 2 bases, and 6 bases lay in between. Looked up from germline, CDR1 is SGHNT and CDR2 is YENEEA. CDR3 in amino acids: CASSLRGQETQYF. As DNA, the CDR3 is TGTGCCAGCAGCTTAAGAGGACAAGAGACCCAGTACTTC.

The rearrangement joins TRBV5-1 to TRBJ2-3, with unresolved D. Germline-derived CDR1 and CDR2 are SGHRS and YFSETQ. Trimming took 4 bases from V and 5 from J, leaving 11 bases between them. The CDR3 covers 13 residues. CDR3 protein: CASSPWAQDTQYF. The CDR3 nucleotides read TGCGCCAGCAGCCCGTGGGCTCAAGATACGCAGTATTTT. The variable domain in full, completed from reference TRBV5-1 and TRBJ2-3, reads KAGVTQTPRYLIKTRGQQVTLSCSPISGHRSVSWYQQTPGQGLQFLFEYFSETQRNKGNFPGRFSGRQFSNSRSEMNVSTLELGDSALYLCASSPWAQDTQYFGPGTRLTVL.

This chain joins TRBV2 and TRBJ2-6, with TRBD2 matching over 13 bases. The CDR3 contains 22 residues. CDR1 and CDR2 (germline): SNHLY, FYNNEI. The junction had 17 bases not matched to a gene; V was cut back by 2 bases and J by 4 bases. CDR3 sequence (DNA): TGTGCCAGCAGTGAATTTCTTCGGACTAGCGGGGGATCCCTTGGGGGGGCCAACGTCCTGACTTTC. As protein: CASSEFLRTSGGSLGGANVLTF.